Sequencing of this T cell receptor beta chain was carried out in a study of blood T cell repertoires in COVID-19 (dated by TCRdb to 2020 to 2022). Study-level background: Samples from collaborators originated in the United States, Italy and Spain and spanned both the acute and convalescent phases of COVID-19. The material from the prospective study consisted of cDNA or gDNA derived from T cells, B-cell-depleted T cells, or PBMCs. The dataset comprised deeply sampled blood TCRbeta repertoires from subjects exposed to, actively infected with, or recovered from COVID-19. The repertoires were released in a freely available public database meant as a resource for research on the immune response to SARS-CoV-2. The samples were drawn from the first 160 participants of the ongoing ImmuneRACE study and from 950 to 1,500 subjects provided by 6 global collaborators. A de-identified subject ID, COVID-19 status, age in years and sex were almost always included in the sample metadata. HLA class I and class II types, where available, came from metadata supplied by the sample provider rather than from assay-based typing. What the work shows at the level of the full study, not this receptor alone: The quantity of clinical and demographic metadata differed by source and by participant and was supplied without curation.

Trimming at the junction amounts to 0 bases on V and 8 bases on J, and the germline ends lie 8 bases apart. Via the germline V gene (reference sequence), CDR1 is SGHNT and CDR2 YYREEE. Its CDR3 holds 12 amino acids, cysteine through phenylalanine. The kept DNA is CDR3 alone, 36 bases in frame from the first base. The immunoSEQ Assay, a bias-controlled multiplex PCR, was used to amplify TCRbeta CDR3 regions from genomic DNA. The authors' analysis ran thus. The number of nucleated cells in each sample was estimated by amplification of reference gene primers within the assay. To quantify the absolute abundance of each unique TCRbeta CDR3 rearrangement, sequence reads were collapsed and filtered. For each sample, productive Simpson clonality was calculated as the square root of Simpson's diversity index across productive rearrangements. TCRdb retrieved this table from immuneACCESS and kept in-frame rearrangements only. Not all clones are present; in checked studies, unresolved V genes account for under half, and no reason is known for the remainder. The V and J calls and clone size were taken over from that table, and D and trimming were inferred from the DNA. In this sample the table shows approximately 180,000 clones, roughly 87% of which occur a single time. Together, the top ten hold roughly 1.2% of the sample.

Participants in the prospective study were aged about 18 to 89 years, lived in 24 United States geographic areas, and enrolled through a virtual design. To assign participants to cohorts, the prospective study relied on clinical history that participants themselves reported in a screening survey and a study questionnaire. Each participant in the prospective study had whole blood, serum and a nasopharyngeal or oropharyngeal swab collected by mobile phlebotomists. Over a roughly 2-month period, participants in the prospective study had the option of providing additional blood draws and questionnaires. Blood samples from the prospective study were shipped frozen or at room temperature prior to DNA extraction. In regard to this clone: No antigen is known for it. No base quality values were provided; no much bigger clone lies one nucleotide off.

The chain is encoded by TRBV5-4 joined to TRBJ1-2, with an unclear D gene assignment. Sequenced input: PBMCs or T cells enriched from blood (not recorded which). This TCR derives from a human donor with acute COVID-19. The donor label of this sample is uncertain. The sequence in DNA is TGTGCCAGCAGCTTGGCCGCGGGAGGCTACACCTTC. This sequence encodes CASSLAAGGYTF.